This T cell receptor (beta chain) was identified in a study of T-cell reconstitution after alpha-beta-depleted transplantation in children. Notes on this clonotype: As yet, its antigen is unknown.

Germline V lookup: CDR1 LGHDT, CDR2 YNNKEL (reference sequence). Trimming cost V 2 bases and J 1 base, with 14 bases left between them. This CDR3 has 16 residues. This sample's TCRbeta library carried unique molecular identifier barcodes. TCRdb redid the calling of the PCR reads with MiXCR, one entry per CDR3 protein. The sample includes fewer than 400,000 distinct CDR3 sequences, 23% of them seen just once. Broader study findings: T-cell counts and diversity were attributed mostly to newly produced T cells one year after transplant. Several hundred graft clones that had expanded were reportedly the source of alpha-beta T cells about two months after transplant.

The chain carries TRBV3-1 and TRBJ1-1; no definite D call. Sample: PBMCs, mostly from graft donor cells, taken 180 days after TCRalphabeta/CD19-depleted stem cell transplant. This TCR was recovered from a male patient younger than 18 who had a stem cell transplant for acute lymphoblastic leukemia, so the T cells may come from the graft donor. The CDR3 nucleotides read TGTGCCAGCAGCCAAATTCCCGTCGGCAGGAACACTGAAGCTTTCTTT. Amino acids: CASSQIPVGRNTEAFF.